The rows below give T cell receptor beta chains drawn from one sample of a study of T cell repertoires in cytomegalovirus infection. TCRdb fed the reads into MiXCR, producing one record per CDR3 protein. Of 290,000 or so distinct CDR3 sequences listed, 9.6% are singletons. Sequenced: PBMCs. Receptors were obtained from a human donor in good health (CMV status not recorded). Some clones in this sample may be carry-over from other donors' samples. Both conserved end residues are trimmed from each CDR3.

v_call,j_call,cdr3_aa
TRBV3-1,TRBJ1-5,ASSPDSGPDQPQH
TRBV29-1,TRBJ1-1,SVEGKMNTEAF
TRBV6-6,TRBJ1-2,ASSRSQVANYGYT
TRBV10-2,TRBJ2-2,ASSEIAGGKTGELF
TRBV6-1,TRBJ2-5,ASSRALGETQY
TRBV14,TRBJ1-1,ASGKQGNTEAF
TRBV5-4,TRBJ2-1,ASSLSGRATRF
TRBV7-9,TRBJ2-5,ASSGGFQETQY
TRBV3-1,TRBJ2-3,ASSPLAGHVTQY
TRBV11-1,TRBJ2-3,ASSLPGGSTDTQY
TRBV11-3,TRBJ2-3,ASSLPDRQGSTDTQY
TRBV6-2/TRBV6-3,TRBJ1-5,ASSYGFSNQPQH
TRBV28,TRBJ2-4,ASSFAGLDKNIQY
TRBV2,TRBJ1-5,ASSEKGGNQPQH
TRBV12-3/TRBV12-4,TRBJ1-5,ASSPGPRRGNQPQH
TRBV7-2,TRBJ2-3,ASSLAQDLVTDTQY
TRBV7-8,TRBJ2-7,ASSSIPGTGFYEQY
TRBV7-9,TRBJ2-2,ASSYRGTGPAGTGELF
TRBV20-1,TRBJ2-3,SATLAGGSSYTQY
TRBV7-9,TRBJ2-3,ASSPPLTSGDSTDTQY
TRBV29-1,TRBJ2-5,SVGTLRDRAKTQY
TRBV6-5,TRBJ2-1,ASSPNVGGTYNEQF
TRBV6-2/TRBV6-3,TRBJ2-2,ASTPSSGGARELF
TRBV7-8,TRBJ2-6,ASISGGAVTGANVLT
TRBV4-3,TRBJ2-1,ASSQGSVYEQF
TRBV20-1,TRBJ2-3,SATTAGSRGTTDTQY
TRBV7-2,TRBJ2-2,ASSSRDRNTGELF
TRBV20-1,TRBJ2-5,SARDESRLGETQY
TRBV10-3,TRBJ1-5,AIRDSLGQGNQPQH
TRBV12-3/TRBV12-4,TRBJ1-6,ASSLWTGRNNSPLH
TRBV20-1,TRBJ2-1,SASDPRGGDNEQF